These 23 T cell receptor beta chains came from one sample sequenced in a study of post-analysis software for immune sequencing data (dated by TCRdb to the mid-2010s). General conclusions and limits of the study: Patients showed significantly higher frequencies than controls for five TRBV segments, among them TRBV5-6, TRBV5-1 and TRBV20-1.

Library generation was performed with PCR. The sample was run on an Illumina HiSeq 2500. To reduce PCR and sequencing biases, unique molecular identifiers were incorporated into the TCR beta cDNA libraries. The public reads were reprocessed in TCRdb via fastp at Q25 and MiXCR, keeping in-frame beta chains. Each entry is one CDR3 protein sequence, shown with its most common DNA and genes. This sample lists hundreds of thousands of distinct CDR3 sequences; just over 35% were detected once. Of the sample, around 5.2% is held by the ten largest clones. No antigens are known for them. Sequencing was done on a sample of blood. These receptors were collected from a girl under 18 with multiple sclerosis.

On this clonotype: A read error may explain this, as a much larger clone is one base away. The chain carries TRBV29-1 and TRBJ1-2; D possibly corresponds to TRBD1 (5 bases). Germline V gene data show CDR1 as SQVTM and CDR2 as ANQGSEA. V lost 4 bases and J 12 bases, leaving 18 bases between the germline ends. This CDR3 contains 12 residues. The CDR3 DNA reads as TGCAGCGTTGGCCCCGGCGGGGCAGGCCACACCTTC. This translates into CSVGPGGAGHTF.

The rearrangement links TRBV12-3 or TRBV12-4 to TRBJ2-1; 8 bases are a match to TRBD2. CDR3 length: 16 amino acids. The V and J ends lost 0 bases and 6 bases, in that order; junction bases with no gene match: 7. CDR3 in DNA: TGTGCCAGCAGTTTAGCTGGACTAGCAAGAGGCAATGAGCAGTTCTTC. The encoded protein is CASSLAGLARGNEQFF.

Concerning this clonotype: This may be a read error, as it is one base from a much larger clone. This chain links TRBV7-2 with TRBJ2-5, with 8 nucleotides matching TRBD1. The CDR3 consists of 15 residues. CDR1 SGHTA and CDR2 FQGNSA come from the germline V gene. CDR3 residues: CVSSFRGPYLETQYF. CDR3 bases: TGTGTCAGCAGCTTCAGGGGGCCCTACCTAGAGACCCAGTACTTC.

This clonotype was seen only a few times. Mismatch with germline at one junction end may stem from a read error. V usage is TRBV7-7 and J usage is TRBJ1-5; D is possibly TRBD1 (5 bases). Germline V CDR1 and CDR2: SSHAT, FNYEAQ (reference sequence). CDR3 length: 19 amino acids. This CDR3 reads CASSLNRDGEEYSNQPQHF. CDR3 sequence (DNA): TGTGCTAGCAGCCTAAACCGGGACGGGGAGGAATATAGCAATCAGCCCCAGCATTTT.

This clonotype was picked up many times. The rearrangement joins TRBV20-1 to TRBJ2-1; D remains unclear. This CDR3 has 13 residues. Trimming removed 4 bases from V and 9 bases from J, with 16 bases in between. Germline CDR1 and CDR2: DFQATT and SNEGSKA (reference sequence). CDR3: CSATVGSGTEQFF. The CDR3 bases are TGCAGTGCTACCGTCGGTTCGGGTACTGAGCAGTTCTTC.

CDR3 sequence: CSARLNSETQYF. In DNA, the CDR3 is TGCAGTGCTAGGCTCAATTCAGAGACCCAGTACTTC. J is TRBJ2-5 and V is TRBV20-1; no clear D. V was clipped by 3 bases and J by 4 bases, with 9 bases between them. The CDR3 length is 12 residues. Germline loops: CDR1 DFQATT, CDR2 SNEGSKA (reference sequence).

This clonotype appeared a few times. A much bigger clone sits one base away, suggesting this may be a read error. The chain carries TRBV2 and TRBJ2-1; no clear D. CDR1 is SNHLY, CDR2 FYNNEI, per germline. The CDR3 loop spans 11 amino acids. V dropped 4 bases and J dropped 8 bases, with 6 bases sitting between them. The CDR3 here is CASSAGYEQFF. The CDR3 DNA reads as TGTGCCAGCAGTGCGGGCTATGAGCAGTTCTTC.

Only a few counts were recorded for this clonotype. The rearrangement uses TRBV3-1 and TRBJ1-1; D unresolved. The CDR3 extends over 11 amino acids. With 2 bases removed from V and 6 bases from J, the gap between germline ends came to 4 bases. Germline lookup yields CDR1 LGHDT and CDR2 YNNKEL (reference sequence). CDR3 nucleotide sequence: TGTGCCAGCAGCCAAACGGCTGAAGCTTTCTTT. The encoded protein is CASSQTAEAFF.

Note on this clonotype: One end of the junction does not line up with germline, which may come from a read error. J is TRBJ2-1 and V is TRBV12-3 or TRBV12-4; TRBD2 aligns across 11 bases. The CDR3 covers 15 residues. The CDR3 loop is CASSDRTSGSNKQFF. CDR3 in DNA: TGTGCCAGCAGTGATCGGACTAGCGGGTCCAATAAGCAGTTCTTC.

This clonotype was detected a few times. A read error may explain this, as a much larger clone is one base away. This chain joins TRBV10-3 and TRBJ2-5; D is perhaps TRBD1 (6 bases). Trimming pared 6 bases from V and 5 bases from J, leaving 13 bases between. From germline, CDR1 is ENHRY and CDR2 SYGVKD. The CDR3 is 13 amino acids. The CDR3 DNA reads TGTGCCATCAGGGTGGGGGCCGGGGAGACCCAGTACTTC. Its protein product is CAIRVGAGETQYF.

The sample holds a few counts of this clonotype. CDR3 amino acids: CAISENRGHNTGELFF. CDR3 nucleotide sequence: TGTGCCATCAGTGAAAACAGGGGGCACAACACCGGGGAGCTGTTTTTT. V usage is TRBV10-3 and J usage is TRBJ2-2, with TRBD1 matching 9 bases. Trimming took 3 bases from V and 2 from J; bases not matched to a gene: 4. The germline V gene encodes CDR1 ENHRY and CDR2 SYGVKD. The CDR3 loop spans 16 amino acids.

This clonotype was observed at least ten times. The chain has TRBV4-1 and TRBJ2-6; TRBD2 might be the D (6 bases). The CDR3 totals 16 residues. V was clipped by 4 bases and J by 2 bases, with 12 bases between them. Germline V CDR1 and CDR2: MGHRA, YSYEKL. CDR3 sequence: CASSLGGLAGANVLTF. The DNA for the CDR3 is TGCGCCAGCAGCCTCGGGGGACTCGCTGGGGCCAACGTCCTGACTTTC.

The chain has TRBV12-3 or TRBV12-4 and TRBJ2-5, with D possibly TRBD2 on 6 matching bases. The end of the DNA aligns better with TRBJ2-7, so the J call may be wrong. The CDR3 has 12 amino acids. This chain's CDR3 is CASSWDWDEQYF. CDR3 in DNA: TGTGCCAGCAGTTGGGACTGGGACGAGCAGTACTTC.

The sample holds many counts of this clonotype. CDR3 nucleotides: TGCAGTGCCAGACCCCTCGTGGAGCAGTTCTTC. Translating gives CSARPLVEQFF. The chain has TRBV20-1 and TRBJ2-1, with no clear D. CDR3 length: 11 residues. The V end was cut by 6 bases, the J end by 10 bases, with 13 bases between. Germline CDR1 and CDR2: DFQATT and SNEGSKA (reference sequence).

This clonotype was recorded once. An end of the junction differs from the germline gene, which may be a read error. The chain joins TRBV27 to TRBJ2-1; no reliable D call. The germline CDR1 and CDR2 sequences are MNHEY and SMNVEV (reference sequence). The CDR3 sequence is 17 residues long. The CDR3 DNA sequence: TGTGCCAGCAGTTTCTCGAACCCCAGCGTCTCCTACAGTGAGCAGTTCTTC. It codes for CASSFSNPSVSYSEQFF.

This clonotype was counted a single time. The chain recombines TRBV5-5 with TRBJ2-2; 7 bases line up with TRBD1. Germline loops: CDR1 SGHKS, CDR2 YYEKEE (reference sequence). The CDR3 totals 17 residues. V lost 4 bases, J lost 8 bases, and 17 bases stayed unmatched. The CDR3 DNA follows: TGTGCCAGCAGCCATTCTCCCCTGACAGGGCCTTCGGGGGAGCTGTTTTTT. This sequence encodes CASSHSPLTGPSGELFF.

The chain combines TRBV6-5 with TRBJ1-2; D remains unclear. CDR3 size: 15 residues. Germline V gene lookup returns CDR1 MNHEY and CDR2 SVGAGI. Trimming removed 5 bases from V and 0 bases from J, with 13 bases in between. The CDR3 nucleotides are TGTGCCAGCAGTAAAAAGGACGGCTCTAACTATGGCTACACCTTC. Encoded protein: CASSKKDGSNYGYTF.

Only a few counts were recorded for this clonotype. This sequence may be a read error, since a much larger clone differs from it by one base. The chain is built from TRBV5-6 and TRBJ1-4, with no clear D. Germline lookup yields CDR1 SGHDT and CDR2 YYEEEE. The length of the CDR3 is 15 residues. DNA for the CDR3: TGTACCAGCAGCTTGATTTCCCCTACTAATGAAAAACTGTTTTTT. It codes for CTSSLISPTNEKLFF.

The chain couples TRBV15 to TRBJ2-3, with 11 bases lining up with TRBD1. The junction had 18 bases not matched to a gene; V was cut back by 0 bases and J by 4 bases. Germline CDR1 LNHNV, CDR2 YYDKDF (reference sequence). The CDR3 loop spans 21 amino acids. The CDR3 spells CATSRDREVGAGQGVADTQYF. In DNA form, the CDR3 reads TGTGCCACCAGCAGAGACAGGGAGGTGGGCGCGGGACAGGGGGTAGCAGATACGCAGTATTTT. The whole variable domain, filled in from reference TRBV15 and TRBJ2-3, reads DAMVIQNPRYQVTQFGKPVTLSCSQTLNHNVMYWYQQKSSQAPKLLFHYYDKDFNNEADTPDNFQSRRPNTSFCFLDIRSPGLGDTAMYLCATSRDREVGAGQGVADTQYFGPGTRLTVL.

The gene calls are TRBV10-2 and TRBJ1-3; D is ambiguous. V lost 8 bases and J lost 0, with 8 bases in between. This CDR3 is built from 13 residues. Per the germline V gene, CDR1 is WSHSY and CDR2 is SAAADI. CDR3 residues: CASGVVSGNTIYF. In DNA form, the CDR3 reads TGCGCCAGCGGGGTGGTCTCTGGAAACACCATATATTTT.

This clonotype was seen ten or more times. V is TRBV12-3 or TRBV12-4 and J is TRBJ2-3, with D hard to call. Trimming shortened V by 2 bases and J by 6 bases, and 3 bases separated the two germline ends. The CDR3 contains 11 residues. As DNA, the CDR3 is TGTGCCAGCAGTTTACAGGATACGCAGTATTTT. Its translation is CASSLQDTQYF.

This clonotype was seen a handful of times. CDR3 sequence: CASRPREGGSSPLHF. In DNA, the CDR3 is TGTGCCAGCAGGCCGCGAGAGGGGGGAAGCTCACCCCTCCACTTT. The chain recombines TRBV27 with TRBJ1-6; tentatively, D is TRBD1 (6 bases). Germline V gene data show CDR1 as MNHEY and CDR2 as SMNVEV (reference sequence). The CDR3 has 15 residues. Deletions cut 6 bases from V and 10 bases from J, with 19 bases between.

This clonotype was seen more than once but under ten times. The V and J genes are TRBV5-1 and TRBJ1-5, with a possible D match to TRBD1 (6 bases). CDR3 length: 15 amino acids. Germline CDR1 is SGHRS and CDR2 is YFSETQ. V was cut by 0 bases and J by 6 bases, with 13 bases left in between. CDR3 sequence reads: CASSLGGGGPQPQHF. The CDR3 DNA sequence: TGCGCCAGCAGCTTGGGTGGGGGGGGCCCTCAGCCCCAGCATTTT.